One sample yielded the 15 T cell receptor beta chains listed below, sequenced in a study of regulatory T cells in long-lasting Graves disease. Time point: newly diagnosed GD, antithyroid drugs for less than 3 months. The authors made the TCR library using RNA they extracted from PBMCs. Construction of the TCR beta libraries employed iRepertoire HTBI primers in conjunction with Arm-PCR of CDR3 regions. TCRdb itself ran the multiplex PCR reads through MiXCR, one entry per CDR3 protein. The sample yields some 560,000 distinct CDR3 sequences, approximately 16% seen once. Separately, the same data were catalogued under a study of T cells in Graves' hyperthyroidism and ophthalmopathy.

Source: peripheral blood mononuclear cells (PBMCs), taken at new diagnosis, from a patient treated with antithyroid drugs. The receptors were sampled from a woman aged 35-65 years with Graves disease.

The table lists this clonotype with many counts. The V gene is TRBV6-2 or TRBV6-3, the J gene TRBJ2-7, with 8 bases identical to TRBD1. Trimming took 0 bases from V and 5 from J; bases not matched to a gene: 9. Germline V gene data show CDR1 as MNHEY and CDR2 as SVGEGT. CDR3 length: 16 amino acids. CDR3 sequence: CASSYSRDRPAHEQYF. The CDR3 nucleotides read TGTGCCAGCAGTTACTCCAGGGACAGGCCTGCCCACGAGCAGTACTTC.

The CDR3 loop is CASSRGGATDTQYF. The DNA of the CDR3 is TGTGCCAGCAGCCGCGGGGGGGCCACAGATACGCAGTATTTT. The chain joins TRBV7-2 to TRBJ2-3, with 9 bases identical to TRBD2. Germline CDR1 SGHTA, CDR2 FQGNSA. Trimming removed 5 bases from V and 2 bases from J; junction bases left unmatched: 2. The length of the CDR3 is 14 residues. Full variable domain (remainder filled in from reference TRBV7-2 and TRBJ2-3): GAGVSQSPSNKVTEKGKDVELRCDPISGHTALYWYRQSLGQGLEFLIYFQGNSAPDKSGLPSDRFSAERTGGSVSTLTIQRTQQEDSAVYLCASSRGGATDTQYFGPGTRLTVL.

The genes are TRBV5-1 and TRBJ1-4; D is ambiguous. There are 13 residues in the CDR3. Trimming left V 3 bases short and J 7 bases short, with 10 bases between. Germline V gene sequence: CDR1 SGHRS, CDR2 YFSETQ. The CDR3 spells CASSYTKGEKLFF. The CDR3 DNA sequence: TGCGCCAGCAGCTACACCAAGGGTGAAAAACTGTTTTTT.

This clonotype has at least ten counts. This chain links TRBV2 with TRBJ1-6; tentative D call: TRBD1 (5 bases). This CDR3 contains 13 residues. Trimming left V 7 bases short and J 5 bases short, with 9 bases between. Germline CDR1 reads SNHLY; CDR2 reads FYNNEI. CDR3 DNA: TGTGCCAGCAATGTGGGGGATAATTCACCCCTCCACTTT. Its translation: CASNVGDNSPLHF.

This clonotype has only a few counts. V and J are TRBV5-4 and TRBJ2-2, with TRBD2 identical over 9 bases. V lost 0 bases, J lost 5 bases, and 8 bases stayed unmatched. Germline V gene sequence: CDR1 SGHNT, CDR2 YYREEE (reference sequence). The CDR3 spans 17 residues. The CDR3 bases are TGTGCCAGCAGCTTGGCCAACCCGGGACTAGCTACCGGGGAGCTGTTTTTT. Encoded protein: CASSLANPGLATGELFF.

This clonotype showed up just a few times. The CDR3 coding sequence is TGCGCCAGCAGTGTGACTGGCGGGGGGAGCACAGATACGCAGTATTTT. Its translation is CASSVTGGGSTDTQYF. This chain connects TRBV10-1 to TRBJ2-3, with TRBD2 matching over 8 bases. V trimming: 4 bases; J trimming: 0 bases; junction bases outside the gene matches: 6. Germline V gene sequence: CDR1 WNHNN, CDR2 SYGVQD (reference sequence). CDR3 size: 16 residues.

There are many counts of this clonotype. The chain carries TRBV20-1 and TRBJ1-2; D ambiguous. The ends were cut back, 0 bases at V and 5 bases at J, with 10 bases in the middle. Germline V gives CDR1 DFQATT, CDR2 SNEGSKA (reference sequence). There are 13 residues in the CDR3. Here the CDR3 reads CSARDTPPYGYTF. The CDR3 nucleotides read TGCAGTGCTAGAGATACCCCCCCGTATGGCTACACCTTC.

This clonotype was counted at least ten times. This chain joins TRBV2 and TRBJ1-1; D not certain. The CDR3 is 14 amino acids. The germline gives CDR1 SNHLY, CDR2 FYNNEI. V was pared by 4 bases and J by 5 bases, with 14 bases between. This CDR3 reads CASSGRFRGTEAFF. The CDR3 bases are TGTGCCAGCAGTGGACGGTTTCGAGGAACTGAAGCTTTCTTT.

This clonotype was detected many times. This chain uses TRBV28 with TRBJ1-1; TRBD1 aligns across 7 bases. Per the germline V gene, CDR1 is MDHEN and CDR2 is SYDVKM. CDR3 length: 11 residues. The ends lost 5 bases at V and 10 bases at J; junction bases unmatched: 4. In DNA form, the CDR3 reads TGTGCCAGCAGTCTCGGGACAGTAGCTTTCTTT. Residues: CASSLGTVAFF.

This clonotype has more than one count but fewer than ten. The J gene is TRBJ2-2, the V gene TRBV19; perhaps TRBD1 as D (5 bases). The CDR3 runs 14 residues. Trimming removed 4 bases at V and 1 base at J, with 7 bases between. In germline, CDR1 is LNHDA, CDR2 SQIVND (reference sequence). CDR3: CASSSGQNTGELFF. Written as DNA, the CDR3 is TGTGCCAGTAGTAGCGGACAGAACACCGGGGAGCTGTTTTTT.

This clonotype was recorded many times. The chain uses TRBV6-5 and TRBJ1-1; D gene uncertain. The CDR3 sequence is 13 residues long. Germline V gene sequence: CDR1 MNHEY, CDR2 SVGAGI. Trimming removed 2 bases at V and 5 bases at J, with 9 bases between. This CDR3 is CASSYKSGTEAFF. CDR3 bases: TGTGCCAGCAGTTACAAATCGGGAACTGAAGCTTTCTTT.

Only a few counts were recorded for this clonotype. This chain joins TRBV4-1 and TRBJ2-7, with D unresolved. Between the trimmed V and J ends, which lost 1 base and 3 bases, there was a span of 13 bases. From germline, CDR1 is MGHRA and CDR2 YSYEKL. The CDR3 loop spans 15 amino acids. The CDR3 region is CASSQATGRLYEQYF. The CDR3 DNA reads as TGCGCCAGCAGCCAAGCTACGGGCAGACTCTACGAGCAGTACTTC.

In this sample, this clonotype turned up a few times. The J gene is TRBJ1-6, the V gene TRBV28, with D unclear. This CDR3 contains 12 residues. CDR1 and CDR2 (germline): MDHEN, SYDVKM. Trimming pared 3 bases from V and 12 bases from J, leaving 9 bases between. The CDR3, as DNA: TGTGCCAGCAGTTTGGATTTAATACCCCTCCACTTT. It codes for CASSLDLIPLHF.

Concerning this clonotype itself: A much larger clone differs by one base, so this may be a read error. This chain connects TRBV6-2 or TRBV6-3 to TRBJ2-1; 10 bases agree with TRBD2. The CDR3 runs to 15 residues. In germline, CDR1 is MNHEY, CDR2 SVGEGT. J lost 4 bases, V lost 6 bases, and 6 bases had no gene match. In DNA, the CDR3 is TGTGCCAGCAGCAAGAAGCGGGGGGGGTACAATGAGCAGTTCTTC. This sequence encodes CASSKKRGGYNEQFF.

This clonotype has only a few counts. The chain recombines TRBV20-1 with TRBJ2-3, with D unresolved. Germline V gene lookup returns CDR1 DFQATT and CDR2 SNEGSKA (reference sequence). This CDR3 comprises 15 residues. V shed 2 bases and J shed 0 bases, with 12 bases lying between them. CDR3 sequence reads: CSARSFGASTDTQYF. The CDR3 DNA follows: TGCAGTGCTAGAAGTTTTGGAGCTAGCACAGATACGCAGTATTTT.